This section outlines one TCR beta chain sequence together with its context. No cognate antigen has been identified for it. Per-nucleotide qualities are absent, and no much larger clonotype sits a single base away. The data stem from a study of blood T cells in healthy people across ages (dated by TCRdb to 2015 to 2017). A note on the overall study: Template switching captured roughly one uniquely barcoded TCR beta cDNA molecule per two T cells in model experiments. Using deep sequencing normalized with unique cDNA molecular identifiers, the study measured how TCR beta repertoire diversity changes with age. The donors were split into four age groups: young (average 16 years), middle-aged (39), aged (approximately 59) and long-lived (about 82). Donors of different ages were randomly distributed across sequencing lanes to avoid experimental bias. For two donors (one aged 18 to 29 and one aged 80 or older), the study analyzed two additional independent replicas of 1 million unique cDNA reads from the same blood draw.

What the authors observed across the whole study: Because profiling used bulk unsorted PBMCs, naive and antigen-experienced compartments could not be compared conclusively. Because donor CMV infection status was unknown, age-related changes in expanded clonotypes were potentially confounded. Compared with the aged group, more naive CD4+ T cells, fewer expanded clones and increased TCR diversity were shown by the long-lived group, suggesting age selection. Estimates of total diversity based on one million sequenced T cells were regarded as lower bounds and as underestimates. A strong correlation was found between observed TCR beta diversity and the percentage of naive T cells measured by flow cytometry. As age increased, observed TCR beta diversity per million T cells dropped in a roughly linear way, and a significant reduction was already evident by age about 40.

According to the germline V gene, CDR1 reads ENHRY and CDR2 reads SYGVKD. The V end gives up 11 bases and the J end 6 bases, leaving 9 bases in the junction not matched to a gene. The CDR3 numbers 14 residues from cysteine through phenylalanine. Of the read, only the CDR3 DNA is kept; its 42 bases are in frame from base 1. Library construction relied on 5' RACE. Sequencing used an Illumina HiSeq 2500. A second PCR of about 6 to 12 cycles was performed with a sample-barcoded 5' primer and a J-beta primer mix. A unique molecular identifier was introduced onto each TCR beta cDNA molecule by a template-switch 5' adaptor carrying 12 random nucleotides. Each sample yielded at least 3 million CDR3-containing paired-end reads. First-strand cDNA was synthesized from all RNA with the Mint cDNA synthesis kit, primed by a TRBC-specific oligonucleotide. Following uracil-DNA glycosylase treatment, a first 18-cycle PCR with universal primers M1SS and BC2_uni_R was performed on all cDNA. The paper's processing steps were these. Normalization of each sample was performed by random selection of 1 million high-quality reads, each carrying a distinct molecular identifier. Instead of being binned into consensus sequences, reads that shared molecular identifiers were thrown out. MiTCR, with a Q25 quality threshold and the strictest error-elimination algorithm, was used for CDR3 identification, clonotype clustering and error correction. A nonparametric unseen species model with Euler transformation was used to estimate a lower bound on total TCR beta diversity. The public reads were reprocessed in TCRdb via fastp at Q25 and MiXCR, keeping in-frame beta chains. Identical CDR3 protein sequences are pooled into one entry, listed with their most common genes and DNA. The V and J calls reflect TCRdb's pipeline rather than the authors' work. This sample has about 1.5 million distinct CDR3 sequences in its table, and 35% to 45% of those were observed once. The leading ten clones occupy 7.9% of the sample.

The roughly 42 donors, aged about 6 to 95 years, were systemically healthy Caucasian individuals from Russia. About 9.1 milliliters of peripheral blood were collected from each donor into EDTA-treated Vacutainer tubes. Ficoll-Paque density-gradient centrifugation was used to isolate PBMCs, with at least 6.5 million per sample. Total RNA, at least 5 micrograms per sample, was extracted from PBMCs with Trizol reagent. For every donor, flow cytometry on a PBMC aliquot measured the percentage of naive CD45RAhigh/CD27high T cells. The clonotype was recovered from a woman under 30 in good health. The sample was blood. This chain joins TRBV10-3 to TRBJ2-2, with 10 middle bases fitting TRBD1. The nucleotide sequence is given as TGTGCCGTCAAGATGACAGGGGGCCCCGGGGAGCTGTTTTTT. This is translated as CAVKMTGGPGELFF.